This T cell receptor beta chain was recovered during a study of cytomegalovirus exposure and HLA in healthy donors. Study-level points and caveats: Later analysis placed DRB1 highest and HLA-C lowest in TCR association rates, which differed by HLA locus.

With 60 Vbeta and 13 Jbeta primers, the PCR was carried out. The table came from immunoSEQ multiplex PCR; TCRdb's copy has only in-frame clones and leaves some out. The top ten hold around 0.67% of the sample, which has some 130,000 clones, approximately 80% seen once. Remarks on this clone: Its antigen is as yet unknown.

V was trimmed by 6 bases and J by 3 bases, leaving 12 bases between them. Germline V lookup: CDR1 MNHNY, CDR2 SVGAGI (reference sequence). This CDR3 has 13 residues. The J gene is TRBJ2-7, the V gene TRBV6-6; no definite D call. Sequencing was carried out using PBMCs. This TCR derives from a young man in good health and CMV-seronegative. The DNA of the CDR3 is TGTGCCAGCAGACCTATCAGGAACTACGAGCAGTACTTC. It codes for CASRPIRNYEQYF.